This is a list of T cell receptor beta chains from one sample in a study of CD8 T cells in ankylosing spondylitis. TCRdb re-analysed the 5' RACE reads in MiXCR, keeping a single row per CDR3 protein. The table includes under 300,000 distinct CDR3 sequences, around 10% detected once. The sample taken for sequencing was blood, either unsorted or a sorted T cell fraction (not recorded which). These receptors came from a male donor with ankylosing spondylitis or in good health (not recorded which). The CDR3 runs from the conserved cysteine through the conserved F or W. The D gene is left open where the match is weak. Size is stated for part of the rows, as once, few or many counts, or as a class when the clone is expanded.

TGTGCCAGCAGCTTATTGTTCAGGGGGGAAGCTTTCTTT,CASSLLFRGEAFF,few,TRBJ1-1,TRBV7-2,TRBD1
TGCGCCAGCAGCTTGAGGAGCTCCTACAATGAGCAGTTCTTC,CASSLRSSYNEQFF,many,TRBJ2-1,TRBV5-1,-
TGCAGTGCCCCCGGATATGGGGGGGCTTTCTTT,CSAPGYGGAFF,many,TRBJ1-1,TRBV20-1,-
TGTGCCAGCACCCAGACCCGGGAGTGGGGCACAGATACGCAGTATTTT,CASTQTREWGTDTQYF,many,TRBJ2-3,TRBV6-1,-
TGTGCCAGCAGTGTGGGCCTCGGATACGAGCAGTACTTC,CASSVGLGYEQYF,few,TRBJ2-7,TRBV2,-
TGTGCCAGCAGCTTCGGACAGGGGATGGTGGTAACGGAAAAACTGTTTTTT,CASSFGQGMVVTEKLFF,-,TRBJ1-4,TRBV7-2,TRBD1
TGCGCCAGCAGCTTGGCCGGGAGGAACACAGATACGCAGTATTTT,CASSLAGRNTDTQYF,many,TRBJ2-3,TRBV5-1,TRBD2
TGTGCCACCCGGGCATATGGGGAGAACACTGAAGCTTTCTTT,CATRAYGENTEAFF,many,TRBJ1-1,TRBV24-1,-
TGCAGTGCTAGAGATCGGGCAGGACTCTACTACGAGCAGTACTTC,CSARDRAGLYYEQYF,many,TRBJ2-7,TRBV20-1,-
TGTGCCAGCAGTTCGGGACTAGCGGGGGGATACAATGAGCAGTTCTTC,CASSSGLAGGYNEQFF,-,TRBJ2-1,TRBV12-3/TRBV12-4,TRBD2
TGTGCCAGCAGTGGGACTGCTAATTCACCCCTCCACTTT,CASSGTANSPLHF,many,TRBJ1-6,TRBV6-1,-
TGCAGCGTGGACGGTCCTAGCACAGATACGCAGTATTTT,CSVDGPSTDTQYF,few,TRBJ2-3,TRBV29-1,-
TGTGCCAGCGCAAGCTCCGGGACAGATACGCAGTATTTT,CASASSGTDTQYF,many,TRBJ2-3,TRBV12-3/TRBV12-4,-
TGTGCCATCGGGAAGCGGACAGTTACTAATAACTATGGCTACACCTTC,CAIGKRTVTNNYGYTF,many,TRBJ1-2,TRBV10-3,-
TGCGCCAGCAGCTGGGGACAGGGGCCGTCCTACGAGCAGTACTTC,CASSWGQGPSYEQYF,many,TRBJ2-7,TRBV5-1,TRBD1
TGTGCCAGCAGCTTAGGGTTCGACACTGAAGCTTTCTTT,CASSLGFDTEAFF,many,TRBJ1-1,TRBV7-7,-
TGTGCCAGCTCTCCCGGGACTAGCGGCGCAGATACGCAGTATTTT,CASSPGTSGADTQYF,many,TRBJ2-3,TRBV6-1,TRBD2
TGTGCCAGCAGCTTGACTAGCGGGGTCTACAATGAGCAGTTCTTC,CASSLTSGVYNEQFF,many,TRBJ2-1,TRBV5-5,TRBD2
TGCAGTGCTAGTCCCGGGAAGGGGGTGCAGTACTTC,CSASPGKGVQYF,many,TRBJ2-7,TRBV20-1,-
TGTGCCAGCAGCCATAAAGGGGCGGGACTGATCTATAATTCACCCCTCCACTTT,CASSHKGAGLIYNSPLHF,many,TRBJ1-6,TRBV4-2,-
TGTGCCAGCAGTGCAGGTTCTGGGGCCAACGTCCTGACTTTC,CASSAGSGANVLTF,many,TRBJ2-6,TRBV6-4,-
TGTGCCAGCAGTTCGGGACAGGGGAACACTGAAGCTTTCTTT,CASSSGQGNTEAFF,many,TRBJ1-1,TRBV28,TRBD1
TGTGCCAGCACCTTAGGAAGCGGGGGTAGGAATGAGCAGTTCTTC,CASTLGSGGRNEQFF,few,TRBJ2-1,TRBV11-3,TRBD2
TGTGCCAGCAGCTTAGTAGGACAGGGGAACACCGGGGAGCTGTTTTTT,CASSLVGQGNTGELFF,-,TRBJ2-2,TRBV7-2,TRBD1
TGTGCCAGCAGCGATAGACAGGGGGAGGTGGATGAGCAGTTCTTC,CASSDRQGEVDEQFF,many,TRBJ2-1,TRBV4-2,TRBD1
TGCAGTGCTAGGCCGATGAAACTAGCGGGGGGCCTGTATACGCAGTATTTT,CSARPMKLAGGLYTQYF,many,TRBJ2-3,TRBV20-1,TRBD2
TGCAGTGCTCGTCACGCCTCTCTCGGCACAGATACGCAGTATTTT,CSARHASLGTDTQYF,many,TRBJ2-3,TRBV20-1,-
TGCAGTGTTACCACAGGGCTTAATGAAAAACTGTTTTTT,CSVTTGLNEKLFF,-,TRBJ1-4,TRBV20-1,-
TGTGCCAGCAGCTTAAGTGGCACCTCGAATGAAGCTTTCTTT,CASSLSGTSNEAFF,-,TRBJ1-1,TRBV13,-
TGTGCCAGCAACCCCATCGGTCGAGACATGAACACTGAAGCTTTCTTT,CASNPIGRDMNTEAFF,-,TRBJ1-1,TRBV7-9,-
TGCGCCAGCAGCCGCTTAACCGGGACTAGCGGTACCTACGAGCAGTACTTC,CASSRLTGTSGTYEQYF,-,TRBJ2-7,TRBV4-1,TRBD2
TGTGCCATCAGTGAGGAGGGTTTGGTAGCGGGAGTTCGTTACGAGCAGTACTTC,CAISEEGLVAGVRYEQYF,many,TRBJ2-7,TRBV10-3,TRBD2
TGTGCCAGCAGCTTGGTCCAGGATCAGCCCCAGCATTTT,CASSLVQDQPQHF,-,TRBJ1-5,TRBV7-8,-
TGTGCCAGCAGCGTAGGAGCAGGGGGGTCTGGGGCCAACGTCCTGACTTTC,CASSVGAGGSGANVLTF,few,TRBJ2-6,TRBV9,-
TGTGCCAGCAGTCGGGGCCCCCGCCCCGAAAGCCCCTATGGCTACACCTTC,CASSRGPRPESPYGYTF,few,TRBJ1-2,TRBV12-3/TRBV12-4,-
TGCAGTGCTATACAGCTGGGGGTGGGTTACGAGCAGTACTTC,CSAIQLGVGYEQYF,-,TRBJ2-7,TRBV20-1,-
TGTGCCAGCAGTTTTTGGCAGCGGGAGGGGAGGTACGAGCAGTACTTC,CASSFWQREGRYEQYF,many,TRBJ2-7,TRBV12-3/TRBV12-4,TRBD2
TGTGCCAGCAGCGCGGACTCATCTCCCAACACCGGGGAGCTGTTTTTT,CASSADSSPNTGELFF,many,TRBJ2-2,TRBV9,-
TGTGCCAGCAGTACCCGAACTGACTACGAGCAGTACTTC,CASSTRTDYEQYF,many,TRBJ2-7,TRBV12-3/TRBV12-4,-
TGCAGTGCTAGAGACAGGCCGGCTAATGAGCAGTTCTTC,CSARDRPANEQFF,-,TRBJ2-1,TRBV20-1,-
TGTGCCATCAGTCTTAGCCAAAATTACGAGCAGTACTTC,CAISLSQNYEQYF,many,TRBJ2-7,TRBV10-3,-